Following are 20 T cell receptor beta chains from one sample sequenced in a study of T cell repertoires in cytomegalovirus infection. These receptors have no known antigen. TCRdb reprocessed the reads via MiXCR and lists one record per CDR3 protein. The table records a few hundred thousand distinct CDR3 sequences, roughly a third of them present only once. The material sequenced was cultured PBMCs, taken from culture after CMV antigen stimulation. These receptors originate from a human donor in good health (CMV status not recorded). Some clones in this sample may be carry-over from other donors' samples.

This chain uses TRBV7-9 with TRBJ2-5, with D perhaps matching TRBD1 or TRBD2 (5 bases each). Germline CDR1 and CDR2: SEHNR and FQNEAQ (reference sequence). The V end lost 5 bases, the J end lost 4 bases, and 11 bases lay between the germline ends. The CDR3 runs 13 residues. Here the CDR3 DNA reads TGTGCCAGCAGCCGCAGGGACCGAGAGACCCAGTACTTC. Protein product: CASSRRDRETQYF.

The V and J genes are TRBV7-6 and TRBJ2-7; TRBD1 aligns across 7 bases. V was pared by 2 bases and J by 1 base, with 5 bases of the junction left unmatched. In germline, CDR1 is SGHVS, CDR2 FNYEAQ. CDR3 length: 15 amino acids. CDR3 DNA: TGTGCCAGCAGCTTAAGGCAGGGGGAGTCCTACGAGCAGTACTTC. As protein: CASSLRQGESYEQYF.

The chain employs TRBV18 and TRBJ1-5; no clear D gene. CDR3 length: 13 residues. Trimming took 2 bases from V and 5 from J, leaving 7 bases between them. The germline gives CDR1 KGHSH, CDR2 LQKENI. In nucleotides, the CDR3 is TGTGCCAGCTCACCAGGGTCGGATCAGCCCCAGCATTTT. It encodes CASSPGSDQPQHF.

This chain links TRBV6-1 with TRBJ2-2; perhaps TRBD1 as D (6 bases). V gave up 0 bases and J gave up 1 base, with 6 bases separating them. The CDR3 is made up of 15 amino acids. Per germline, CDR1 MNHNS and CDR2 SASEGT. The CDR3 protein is CASSEARGNTGELFF. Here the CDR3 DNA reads TGTGCCAGCAGTGAAGCCAGGGGGAACACCGGGGAGCTGTTTTTT.

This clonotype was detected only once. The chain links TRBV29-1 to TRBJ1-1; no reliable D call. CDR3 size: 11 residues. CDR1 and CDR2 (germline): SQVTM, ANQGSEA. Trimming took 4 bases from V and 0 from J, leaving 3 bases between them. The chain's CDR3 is CSVGLNTEAFF. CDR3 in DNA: TGCAGCGTTGGTCTGAACACTGAAGCTTTCTTT.

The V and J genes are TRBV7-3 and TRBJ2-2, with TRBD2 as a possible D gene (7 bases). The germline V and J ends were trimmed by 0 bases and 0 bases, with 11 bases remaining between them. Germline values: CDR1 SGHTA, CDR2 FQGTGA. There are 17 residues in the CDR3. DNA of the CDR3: TGTGCCAGCAGCTTAACGGGGGGGCCTGCGAACACCGGGGAGCTGTTTTTT. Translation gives CASSLTGGPANTGELFF.

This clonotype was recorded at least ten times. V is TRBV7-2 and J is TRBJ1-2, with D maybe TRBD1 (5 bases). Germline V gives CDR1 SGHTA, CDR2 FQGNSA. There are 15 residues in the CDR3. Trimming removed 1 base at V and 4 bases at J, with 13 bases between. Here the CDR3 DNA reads TGTGCCAGCAGCTTAGTACTTGCGACAGTCTATGGCTACACCTTC. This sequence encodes CASSLVLATVYGYTF.

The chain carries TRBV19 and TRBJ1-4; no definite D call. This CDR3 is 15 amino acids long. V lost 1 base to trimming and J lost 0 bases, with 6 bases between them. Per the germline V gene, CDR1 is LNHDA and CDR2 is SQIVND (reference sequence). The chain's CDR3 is CASSIGTATNEKLFF. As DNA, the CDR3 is TGTGCCAGTAGTATAGGAACAGCAACTAATGAAAAACTGTTTTTT.

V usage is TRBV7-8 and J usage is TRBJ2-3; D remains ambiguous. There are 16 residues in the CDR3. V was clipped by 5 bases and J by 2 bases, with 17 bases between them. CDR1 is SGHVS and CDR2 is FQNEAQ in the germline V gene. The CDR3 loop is CASSPIDRRITDTQYF. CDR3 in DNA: TGTGCCAGCAGCCCGATTGACCGCCGGATCACAGATACGCAGTATTTT. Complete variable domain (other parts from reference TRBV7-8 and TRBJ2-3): GAGVSQSPRYKVAKRGQDVALRCDPISGHVSLFWYQQALGQGPEFLTYFQNEAQLDKSGLPSDRFFAERPEGSVSTLKIQRTQQEDSAVYLCASSPIDRRITDTQYFGPGTRLTVL.

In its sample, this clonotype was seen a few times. The CDR3 DNA reads as TGTGCCAGCAGCTTAGGCAGCATTGAAGAGACCCAGTACTTC. Residues: CASSLGSIEETQYF. This chain links TRBV7-2 with TRBJ2-5; D is unclear. V dropped 1 base and J dropped 3 bases, with 9 bases sitting between them. Looked up from germline, CDR1 is SGHTA and CDR2 is FQGNSA. The CDR3 length is 14 residues.

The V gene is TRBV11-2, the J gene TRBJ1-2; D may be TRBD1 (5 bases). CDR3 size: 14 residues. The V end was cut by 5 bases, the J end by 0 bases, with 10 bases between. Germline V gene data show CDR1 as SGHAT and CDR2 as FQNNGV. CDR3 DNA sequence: TGTGCCAGCAGCCTGGGGACCCCTAACTATGGCTACACCTTC. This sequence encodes CASSLGTPNYGYTF.

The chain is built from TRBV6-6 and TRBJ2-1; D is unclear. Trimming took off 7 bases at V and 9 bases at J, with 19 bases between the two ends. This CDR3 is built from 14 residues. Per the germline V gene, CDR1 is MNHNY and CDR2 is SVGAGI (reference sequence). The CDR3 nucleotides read TGTGCCAGCATCCTCTCAGACCCTAAGGGTGAGCAGTTCTTC. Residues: CASILSDPKGEQFF.

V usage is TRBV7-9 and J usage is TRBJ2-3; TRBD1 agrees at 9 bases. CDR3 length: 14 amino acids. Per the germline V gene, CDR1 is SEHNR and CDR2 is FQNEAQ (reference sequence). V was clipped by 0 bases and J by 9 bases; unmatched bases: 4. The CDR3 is CASSLAGQGETQYF. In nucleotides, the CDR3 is TGTGCCAGCAGCTTAGCGGGACAGGGAGAGACGCAGTATTTT.

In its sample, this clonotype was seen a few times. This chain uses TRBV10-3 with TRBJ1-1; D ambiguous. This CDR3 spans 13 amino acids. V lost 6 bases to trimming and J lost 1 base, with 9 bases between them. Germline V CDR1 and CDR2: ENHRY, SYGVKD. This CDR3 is CAIRLSQNTEAFF. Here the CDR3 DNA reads TGTGCCATCAGACTTTCTCAGAACACTGAAGCTTTCTTT.

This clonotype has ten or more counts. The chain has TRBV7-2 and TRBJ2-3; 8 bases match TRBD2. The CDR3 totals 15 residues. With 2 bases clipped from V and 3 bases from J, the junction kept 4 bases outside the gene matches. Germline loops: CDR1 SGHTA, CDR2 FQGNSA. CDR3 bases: TGTGCCAGCAGCTTAAGTAGCGGGGCTACAGATACGCAGTATTTT. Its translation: CASSLSSGATDTQYF.

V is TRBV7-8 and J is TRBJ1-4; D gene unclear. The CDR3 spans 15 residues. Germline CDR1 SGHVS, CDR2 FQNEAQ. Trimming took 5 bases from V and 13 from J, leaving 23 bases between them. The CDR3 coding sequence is TGTGCCAGCAGCCCCCGTCAACGTTCCGTTGGAAGACTGTTTTTT. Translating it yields CASSPRQRSVGRLFF. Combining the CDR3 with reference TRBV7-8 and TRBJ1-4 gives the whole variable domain GAGVSQSPRYKVAKRGQDVALRCDPISGHVSLFWYQQALGQGPEFLTYFQNEAQLDKSGLPSDRFFAERPEGSVSTLKIQRTQQEDSAVYLCASSPRQRSVGRLFFGSGTQLSVL.

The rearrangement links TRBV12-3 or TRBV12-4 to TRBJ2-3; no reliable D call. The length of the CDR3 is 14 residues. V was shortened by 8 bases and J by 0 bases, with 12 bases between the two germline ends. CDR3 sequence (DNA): TGTGCCAGCGCCCCTCGCGGAAGCACAGATACGCAGTATTTT. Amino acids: CASAPRGSTDTQYF.

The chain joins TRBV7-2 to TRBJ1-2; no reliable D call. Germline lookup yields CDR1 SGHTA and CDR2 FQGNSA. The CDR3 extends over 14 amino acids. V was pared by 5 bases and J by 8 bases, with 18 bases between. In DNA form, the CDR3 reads TGTGCCAGCAGCCAAGATATATCGAGGTTCGGCTACACCTTC. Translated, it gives CASSQDISRFGYTF.

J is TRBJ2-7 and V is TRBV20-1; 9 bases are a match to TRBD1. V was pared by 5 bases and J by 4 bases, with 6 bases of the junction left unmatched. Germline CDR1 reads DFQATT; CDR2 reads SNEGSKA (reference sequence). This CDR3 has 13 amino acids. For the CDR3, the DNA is TGCAGTGCTTCCCGGGACAGGGATTACGAGCAGTACTTC. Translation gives CSASRDRDYEQYF.

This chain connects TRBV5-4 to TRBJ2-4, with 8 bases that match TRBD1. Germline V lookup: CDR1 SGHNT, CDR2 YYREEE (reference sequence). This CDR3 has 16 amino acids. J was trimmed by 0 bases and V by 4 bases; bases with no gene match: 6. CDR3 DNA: TGTGCCAGCAGCCCACAGGGGGGTACAGCCAAAAACATTCAGTACTTC. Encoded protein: CASSPQGGTAKNIQYF.